The 30 T cell receptor beta chains in this list originate from one sample, sequenced in a study of T cell responses to AZD1222 COVID-19 vaccine. TCRdb keeps only in-frame clones here, not all; method: immunoSEQ multiplex PCR. In the table there are more than 85,000 clones, approximately 94% of which are singletons. The source material was peripheral blood, sampled 28 days after the second AZD1222 dose. These receptors came from an adult who received the AZD1222 COVID-19 vaccine.

The chain joins TRBV29-1 to TRBJ1-4; D is undetermined. Germline lookup yields CDR1 SQVTM and CDR2 ANQGSEA. Trimming took off 1 base at V and 10 bases at J, with 13 bases between the two ends. The CDR3 spans 13 residues. The CDR3 sequence is CSVEGPSDGKLFF. DNA of the CDR3: TGCAGCGTTGAAGGGCCCTCGGACGGAAAACTGTTTTTT. Combining the CDR3 with reference TRBV29-1 and TRBJ1-4 gives the whole variable domain SAVISQKPSRDICQRGTSLTIQCQVDSQVTMMFWYRQQPGQSLTLIATANQGSEATYESGFVIDKFPISRPNLTFSTLTVSNMSPEDSSIYLCSVEGPSDGKLFFGSGTQLSVL.

V is TRBV5-1 and J is TRBJ2-2; D ambiguous. The germline V and J ends were trimmed by 4 bases and 4 bases, with 17 bases remaining between them. The CDR3 is made up of 16 amino acids. Germline V CDR1 and CDR2: SGHRS, YFSETQ. CDR3 sequence: CASSGNPIVTTGELFF. CDR3 in DNA: TGCGCCAGCAGCGGGAATCCGATCGTAACCACCGGGGAGCTGTTTTTT.

The chain links TRBV11-2 to TRBJ1-1, with D uncertain. The V end lost 5 bases, the J end lost 7 bases, and 11 bases lay between the germline ends. The CDR3 loop spans 12 amino acids. Germline V CDR1 and CDR2: SGHAT, FQNNGV. The DNA for the CDR3 is TGTGCCAGCAGCCCCGCCGGATATGAAGCTTTCTTT. This gives the protein CASSPAGYEAFF.

V usage is TRBV15 and J usage is TRBJ1-6; TRBD1 might be the D (5 bases). The V gene's germline CDR1 is LNHNV and CDR2 YYDKDF (reference sequence). CDR3 length: 18 residues. Trimming removed 5 bases from V and 0 bases from J, with 17 bases in between. This CDR3 is CATSLPPGDRSYNSPLHF. The CDR3, as DNA: TGTGCCACCAGCTTACCCCCGGGGGACCGCTCCTATAATTCACCCCTCCACTTT.

The chain links TRBV6-5 to TRBJ2-1; a weak D match, TRBD1 (6 bases). Germline CDR1 and CDR2: MNHEY and SVGAGI. This CDR3 region has 15 residues. With 0 bases removed from V and 9 bases from J, the gap between germline ends came to 15 bases. CDR3 protein: CASSYSRGLDGEQFF. CDR3 nucleotides: TGTGCCAGCAGTTACTCGAGGGGGTTAGACGGTGAGCAGTTCTTC.

The genes are TRBV6-5 and TRBJ1-6; D not resolved. CDR3 length: 13 residues. V was clipped by 2 bases and J by 7 bases, with 6 bases between them. In germline, CDR1 is MNHEY, CDR2 SVGAGI. Here the CDR3 DNA reads TGTGCCAGCAGTTACCTCAGCAATTCACCCCTCCACTTT. As protein: CASSYLSNSPLHF.

The chain uses TRBV18 and TRBJ1-2; a weak D match, TRBD1 (6 bases). This CDR3 is 15 amino acids long. The germline CDR1 and CDR2 sequences are KGHSH and LQKENI. The germline V and J ends were trimmed by 5 bases and 3 bases, with 16 bases remaining between them. CDR3 protein: CASSDRQAGDYGYTF. CDR3 nucleotide sequence: TGTGCCAGCTCAGATAGACAGGCGGGAGACTATGGCTACACCTTC. Together with reference TRBV18 and TRBJ1-2, the CDR3 gives the full variable domain: NAGVMQNPRHLVRRRGQEARLRCSPMKGHSHVYWYRQLPEEGLKFMVYLQKENIIDESGMPKERFSAEFPKEGPSILRIQQVVRGDSAAYFCASSDRQAGDYGYTFGSGTRLTVV.

J is TRBJ1-3 and V is TRBV20-1, with D uncertain. In germline, CDR1 is DFQATT, CDR2 SNEGSKA (reference sequence). The CDR3 spans 11 residues. The V gene lost 3 bases and the J gene lost 4 bases, with 4 bases spanning the gap. This CDR3 is CSASPGNTIYF. In nucleotides, the CDR3 is TGCAGTGCTAGCCCGGGAAACACCATATATTTT.

A few counts support this clone. The gene calls are TRBV6-5 and TRBJ1-2, with D unclear. The CDR3 length is 13 residues. Per the germline V gene, CDR1 is MNHEY and CDR2 is SVGAGI. V was clipped by 10 bases and J by 2 bases, with 14 bases between them. CDR3 nucleotide sequence: TGTGCCACCAAAGACGCTGGAAACTATGGCTACACCTTC. Translation: CATKDAGNYGYTF.

The gene calls are TRBV11-3 and TRBJ2-1; D not resolved. V lost 0 bases and J 7 bases, leaving 13 bases between the germline ends. This CDR3 has 15 residues. Germline CDR1 is SGHNT and CDR2 is YENEEA. The CDR3 sequence is CASSLDGVSHNEQFF. CDR3 sequence (DNA): TGTGCCAGCAGCTTAGATGGGGTTAGCCATAATGAGCAGTTCTTC.

The V call is TRBV7-9, the J call TRBJ1-6, with 7 bases matching TRBD1. Germline V gene data show CDR1 as SEHNR and CDR2 as FQNEAQ (reference sequence). There are 14 residues in the CDR3. The V segment lost 5 bases and the J segment 6 bases; nucleotides outside the gene matches: 4. The CDR3 sequence is CASSPGTANSPLHF. DNA of the CDR3: TGTGCCAGCAGCCCAGGGACAGCTAATTCACCCCTCCACTTT.

This clone was detected once. The V and J genes are TRBV12-3 or TRBV12-4 and TRBJ1-5; D not resolved. V gave up 3 bases and J gave up 1 base, with 4 bases separating them. There are 13 residues in the CDR3. CDR3 in amino acids: CASSFYSNQPQHF. In DNA, the CDR3 is TGTGCCAGCAGTTTCTACAGCAATCAGCCCCAGCATTTT.

In DNA form, the CDR3 reads TGTGCCAGCTCACCTATGGGGAATGCCAAAAACATTCAGTACTTC. It is translated as CASSPMGNAKNIQYF. V usage is TRBV18 and J usage is TRBJ2-4, with no clear D. With 3 bases removed from V and 1 base from J, the gap between germline ends came to 10 bases. The CDR3 consists of 15 residues. Germline CDR1 reads KGHSH; CDR2 reads LQKENI.

The gene calls are TRBV24-1 and TRBJ1-2, with D hard to call. The CDR3 runs to 12 residues. V was clipped by 12 bases and J by 2 bases, with 12 bases between them. Germline V CDR1 and CDR2: KGHDR, SFDVKD. The CDR3 loop is CAVSSPNYGYTF. The CDR3 nucleotides are TGTGCCGTCTCGAGCCCGAACTATGGCTACACCTTC.

The chain has TRBV6-5 and TRBJ1-5; 9 bases are a match to TRBD1. With 6 bases clipped from V and 4 bases from J, the junction kept 7 bases outside the gene matches. In germline, CDR1 is MNHEY, CDR2 SVGAGI. This CDR3 region has 15 residues. The CDR3 nucleotides read TGTGCCAGCAGCCCGGGACAGGGAGGAAATCAGCCCCAGCATTTT. This gives the protein CASSPGQGGNQPQHF.

This rearrangement joins TRBV9 to TRBJ1-4, with D perhaps TRBD1 (5 bases). Germline CDR1 and CDR2: SGDLS and YYNGEE. Trimming stripped 4 bases from V and 8 bases from J, with 24 bases between. The CDR3 runs 17 residues. CDR3 coding DNA: TGTGCCAGCAGCCCCCCCCTGGAGGGACTAAATGTGGAAAAACTGTTTTTT. Encoded protein: CASSPPLEGLNVEKLFF.

This clone was found once. CDR3 nucleotide sequence: TGTGCCAGCAGTCTTCAGGGTGCCGGGGAGCTGTTTTTT. This encodes CASSLQGAGELFF. The chain combines TRBV6-5 with TRBJ2-2; a weak D match, TRBD1 (5 bases). V lost 5 bases and J lost 6, with 10 bases in between. The CDR3 is made up of 13 amino acids. CDR1 and CDR2 from the germline V gene are MNHEY and SVGAGI.

The chain uses TRBV6-1 and TRBJ1-2, with TRBD1 as a possible D gene (5 bases). The CDR3 runs to 15 residues. V lost 0 bases to trimming and J lost 4 bases, with 12 bases between them. From germline, CDR1 is MNHNS and CDR2 SASEGT. The CDR3 DNA is TGTGCCAGCAGTGAAGCGGTCCGGGGGGGCTATGGCTACACCTTC. Translating gives CASSEAVRGGYGYTF.

V usage is TRBV11-2 and J usage is TRBJ1-6; 7 nucleotides line up with TRBD1. Germline CDR1 is SGHAT and CDR2 is FQNNGV. The CDR3 consists of 15 residues. J was trimmed by 7 bases and V by 3 bases; bases with no gene match: 6. CDR3 sequence: CASSFQGQENSPLHF. The CDR3 DNA reads as TGTGCCAGCAGCTTTCAAGGACAGGAGAATTCACCCCTCCACTTT.

This clone has a single count. The V gene is TRBV5-6, the J gene TRBJ1-3, with D uncertain. CDR1 and CDR2 from the germline V gene are SGHDT and YYEEEE. The CDR3 totals 13 residues. V dropped 4 bases and J dropped 1 base, with 6 bases sitting between them. The CDR3 DNA reads as TGTGCCAGCAGCCCGGCGTCTGGAAACACCATATATTTT. It is translated as CASSPASGNTIYF.

The chain has TRBV5-3 and TRBJ1-5; D gene ambiguous. TRBV5-3 is identified as an open reading frame with a role that is uncertain. The CDR3 runs 12 residues. V lost 0 bases and J 7 bases, leaving 5 bases between the germline ends. CDR3 coding DNA: TGTGCCAGAAGCTTGGTGGAGCAGCCCCAGCATTTT. This encodes CARSLVEQPQHF.

The rearrangement links TRBV27 to TRBJ1-2; D ambiguous. Germline CDR1 and CDR2: MNHEY and SMNVEV (reference sequence). The length of the CDR3 is 14 residues. With 0 bases removed from V and 4 bases from J, the gap between germline ends came to 9 bases. The CDR3: CASSLSGEIYGYTF. For the CDR3, the DNA is TGTGCCAGCAGTTTATCGGGCGAGATCTATGGCTACACCTTC.

This chain joins TRBV27 and TRBJ2-7; possibly TRBD1 for D (6 bases). With 1 base removed from V and 4 bases from J, the gap between germline ends came to 14 bases. Germline V CDR1 and CDR2: MNHEY, SMNVEV (reference sequence). The CDR3 runs to 15 residues. The CDR3 loop is CASSLLGGKWYEQYF. The CDR3 DNA sequence: TGTGCCAGCAGTTTATTAGGGGGTAAATGGTACGAGCAGTACTTC.

The chain combines TRBV6-5 with TRBJ2-1, with 7 bases fitting TRBD2. Germline-derived CDR1 and CDR2 are MNHEY and SVGAGI. This CDR3 comprises 13 residues. V was pared by 7 bases and J by 4 bases, with 4 bases of the junction left unmatched. CDR3 sequence (DNA): TGTGCCAGCACTGCGGGAGCTTACAATGAGCAGTTCTTC. It specifies CASTAGAYNEQFF.

The chain carries TRBV5-5 and TRBJ1-4; D is unresolved. Germline V lookup: CDR1 SGHKS, CDR2 YYEKEE (reference sequence). This CDR3 is 17 amino acids long. Between the trimmed V and J ends, which lost 0 bases and 2 bases, there was a span of 14 bases. In DNA, the CDR3 is TGTGCCAGCAGCTTGGGCGGCAGTTGGGCCACTAATGAAAAACTGTTTTTT. It specifies CASSLGGSWATNEKLFF.

In this sample, this clone turned up once. One junction end does not reproduce the germline sequence, and a read error may be involved. The chain combines TRBV20-1 with TRBJ1-6, with D maybe TRBD1 (5 bases). There are 10 residues in the CDR3. CDR1 and CDR2 from the germline V gene are DFQATT and SNEGSKA (reference sequence). This chain's CDR3 is CSARDSTLHF. For the CDR3, the DNA is TGCAGTGCCAGAGACAGTACCCTCCACTTT.

The J gene is TRBJ1-6, the V gene TRBV6-4; D is uncertain. Trimming cost V 6 bases and J 6 bases, with 9 bases left between them. The CDR3 is 13 residues long. Germline loops: CDR1 MRHNA, CDR2 SNTAGT. The CDR3 loop is CASRGNFNSPLHF. The CDR3 DNA follows: TGTGCCAGCAGGGGGAACTTTAATTCACCCCTCCACTTT.

CDR3 amino acids: CASSLGQASPLHF. CDR3 nucleotides: TGTGCCAGCAGCTTAGGGCAGGCCTCACCCCTCCACTTT. The chain employs TRBV7-2 and TRBJ1-6; D ambiguous. From germline, CDR1 is SGHTA and CDR2 FQGNSA. The CDR3 spans 13 residues. With 1 base removed from V and 10 bases from J, the gap between germline ends came to 8 bases. The whole variable domain, filled in from reference TRBV7-2 and TRBJ1-6, reads GAGVSQSPSNKVTEKGKDVELRCDPISGHTALYWYRQSLGQGLEFLIYFQGNSAPDKSGLPSDRFSAERTGGSVSTLTIQRTQQEDSAVYLCASSLGQASPLHFGNGTRLTVT.

The gene calls are TRBV11-2 and TRBJ1-1; D might be TRBD1 (5 bases). The V end was cut by 7 bases, the J end by 0 bases, with 18 bases between. This CDR3 region has 16 residues. Looked up from germline, CDR1 is SGHAT and CDR2 is FQNNGV. The CDR3 spells CASTRGIVDMNTEAFF. The DNA of the CDR3 is TGTGCCAGCACCCGGGGGATCGTGGACATGAACACTGAAGCTTTCTTT.

This chain links TRBV7-9 with TRBJ2-3; D is tentatively TRBD1 or TRBD2 (7 bases each). The CDR3 has 17 residues. Germline V lookup: CDR1 SEHNR, CDR2 FQNEAQ (reference sequence). Trimming took off 5 bases at V and 2 bases at J, with 20 bases between the two ends. The CDR3 DNA reads as TGTGCCAGCAGCCCGAGGGGGCAGCGGGGTTACACAGATACGCAGTATTTT. Its protein product is CASSPRGQRGYTDTQYF. Variable domain in full (rest from reference TRBV7-9 and TRBJ2-3): DTGVSQNPRHKITKRGQNVTFRCDPISEHNRLYWYRQTLGQGPEFLTYFQNEAQLEKSRLLSDRFSAERPKGSFSTLEIQRTEQGDSAMYLCASSPRGQRGYTDTQYFGPGTRLTVL.